The 20 T cell receptor beta chains reported below all come from one sample, sequenced in a study of shared clonotypes between healthy human individuals (dated by TCRdb to between 2020 and 2021). CD8 naive samples were CD45RO-negative cells positively selected for CCR7, giving a CD45RA+CCR7+ population that excluded TemRA cells. Libraries were built with the immunoSEQ multiplex PCR assay. The table comes from immuneACCESS by way of TCRdb, which keeps in-frame sequences with V and J called. Part of the clones is missing from these tables; in studies checked, under half for an unresolved V gene and the rest for unknown reasons. The table for this sample lists about 700,000 clones; 92% of them were counted only once. Together, the top ten hold 24% of the sample. Sequencing was carried out using naive CD8+ T cells sorted from blood. Reading the label with the study, this specimen's cell subset or site is: CD45RA+CCR7+. The receptors derive from a young man in good health.

A few counts support this clone. The chain is built from TRBV4-1 and TRBJ1-5, with D uncertain. CDR3 length: 13 residues. V lost 0 bases, J lost 9 bases, and 9 bases lay in between. In germline, CDR1 is MGHRA, CDR2 YSYEKL. The CDR3 sequence is CASSQDRPGPQHF. The CDR3 DNA is TGCGCCAGCAGCCAAGATCGTCCAGGGCCCCAGCATTTT.

The J gene is TRBJ2-1, the V gene TRBV9; no clear D gene. Germline V gene data show CDR1 as SGDLS and CDR2 as YYNGEE. V was clipped by 3 bases and J by 6 bases, with 10 bases between them. The CDR3 sequence is 13 residues long. The CDR3 DNA is TGTGCCAGCAGCGCGGCTAGAAGCAATGAGCAGTTCTTC. Residues: CASSAARSNEQFF.

CDR3 coding DNA: TGTGCCAGCAGTGAAGCTGGGGGAGCGACCTACGAGCAGTACTTC. Protein product: CASSEAGGATYEQYF. V is TRBV2 and J is TRBJ2-7; D may correspond to TRBD1 or TRBD2 (5 bases each). CDR3 length: 15 amino acids. Trimming pared 0 bases from V and 2 bases from J, leaving 11 bases between. Germline V lookup: CDR1 SNHLY, CDR2 FYNNEI. Using reference TRBV2 and TRBJ2-7 for the parts outside the CDR3, the full variable domain is EPEVTQTPSHQVTQMGQEVILRCVPISNHLYFYWYRQILGQKVEFLVSFYNNEISEKSEIFDDQFSVERPDGSNFTLKIRSTKLEDSAMYFCASSEAGGATYEQYFGPGTRLTVT.

Worth noting for this clone: The junction and the germline gene differ at one end; a read error may be behind it. This rearrangement joins TRBV5-1 to TRBJ2-1; D may correspond to TRBD1 or TRBD2 (5 bases each). The CDR3 is 15 residues long. Germline V gene sequence: CDR1 SGHRS, CDR2 YFSETQ. The CDR3 is CASSLDGGPPPGAVF. The CDR3 DNA sequence: TGCGCCAGCAGCTTGGACGGTGGACCCCCCCCCGGGGCGGTCTTC.

The chain carries TRBV2 and TRBJ2-5; D tentatively reads TRBD1 or TRBD2 (6 bases each). This CDR3 region has 12 residues. Trimming left V 10 bases short and J 4 bases short, with 13 bases between. Germline V lookup: CDR1 SNHLY, CDR2 FYNNEI. The CDR3: CATLGGPETQYF. The DNA of the CDR3 is TGTGCCACCCTGGGGGGCCCAGAGACCCAGTACTTC.

Regarding this clone: This same CDR3 is encoded by further DNA sequences in the sample. The chain couples TRBV27 to TRBJ2-7; weak D call: TRBD2 (6 bases). Trimming cost V 3 bases and J 5 bases, with 8 bases left between them. The CDR3 covers 12 residues. Germline CDR1 is MNHEY and CDR2 is SMNVEV (reference sequence). DNA of the CDR3: TGTGCCAGCAGTTTTCCGGGGGACGAGCAGTACTTC. This gives the protein CASSFPGDEQYF.

The chain uses TRBV18 and TRBJ1-2, with TRBD1 identical over 8 bases. V dropped 0 bases and J dropped 1; count of bases not matched to a gene: 19. This CDR3 has 21 residues. Germline values: CDR1 KGHSH, CDR2 LQKENI. CDR3 sequence: CASSPPDVYTSPGQGNYGYTF. CDR3 DNA: TGTGCCAGCTCACCACCGGATGTGTACACCTCCCCCGGACAGGGTAACTATGGCTACACCTTC.

The chain combines TRBV7-9 with TRBJ2-7, with 7 bases matching TRBD1. The CDR3 is 18 residues long. The V gene end was trimmed by 5 bases and the J gene end by 3 bases; junction bases not matched to a gene: 19. The germline V gene encodes CDR1 SEHNR and CDR2 FQNEAQ (reference sequence). In DNA, the CDR3 is TGTGCCAGCAGCAAAACAGGGACAGCGAGCGGTGGGGACTACGAGCAGTACTTC. Translated: CASSKTGTASGGDYEQYF. The full variable domain, rest sourced from reference TRBV7-9 and TRBJ2-7, is DTGVSQNPRHKITKRGQNVTFRCDPISEHNRLYWYRQTLGQGPEFLTYFQNEAQLEKSRLLSDRFSAERPKGSFSTLEIQRTEQGDSAMYLCASSKTGTASGGDYEQYFGPGTRLTVT.

With respect to this clone: Additional DNA sequences in this sample encode the identical CDR3. This chain uses TRBV27 with TRBJ2-1; D call uncertain. The germline gives CDR1 MNHEY, CDR2 SMNVEV (reference sequence). The ends were cut back, 4 bases at V and 10 bases at J, with 8 bases in the middle. The CDR3 runs to 11 residues. The CDR3 nucleotides are TGTGCCAGCAGTTCCCGAGGAGAGCAGTTCTTC. It translates to CASSSRGEQFF.

J is TRBJ2-5 and V is TRBV7-2; D not certain. V lost 5 bases to trimming and J lost 5 bases, with 6 bases between them. This CDR3 has 11 residues. Germline V gene lookup returns CDR1 SGHTA and CDR2 FQGNSA. The CDR3 bases are TGTGCCAGCAGCACGGTTGAGACCCAGTACTTC. Translating gives CASSTVETQYF.

CDR3 bases: TGTGCCAGTAGTACATGGGCTAATAGCAATCAGCCCCAGCATTTT. This codes for CASSTWANSNQPQHF. V and J are TRBV19 and TRBJ1-5; D remains ambiguous. The germline CDR1 and CDR2 sequences are LNHDA and SQIVND (reference sequence). The CDR3 loop spans 15 amino acids. The V end lost 4 bases, the J end lost 0 bases, and 10 bases lay between the germline ends.

J is TRBJ2-5 and V is TRBV4-1, with 9 bases matching TRBD1. Germline V CDR1 and CDR2: MGHRA, YSYEKL. The CDR3 is 15 amino acids. Trimming took 7 bases from V and 1 from J; bases not matched to a gene: 7. CDR3 residues: CASTLRQGVQETQYF. CDR3 bases: TGCGCCAGCACCCTCAGACAGGGGGTCCAAGAGACCCAGTACTTC.

The chain links TRBV5-5 to TRBJ2-7, with TRBD1 matching over 8 bases. The CDR3 is 14 residues long. Germline CDR1 SGHKS, CDR2 YYEKEE (reference sequence). V lost 3 bases, J lost 2 bases, and 4 bases stayed unmatched. The CDR3 DNA reads as TGTGCCAGCAGCTCGATACAGGGGGCCTACGAGCAGTACTTC. It translates to CASSSIQGAYEQYF.

The chain joins TRBV27 to TRBJ1-1; 8 bases match TRBD1. In germline, CDR1 is MNHEY, CDR2 SMNVEV (reference sequence). The ends lost 5 bases at V and 4 bases at J; junction bases unmatched: 12. The CDR3 runs 16 residues. The CDR3 sequence: CASSHRTGKEGTEAFF. DNA for the CDR3: TGTGCCAGCAGTCACCGGACAGGGAAAGAGGGCACTGAAGCTTTCTTT.

The V and J genes are TRBV10-3 and TRBJ2-2; D unresolved. In germline, CDR1 is ENHRY, CDR2 SYGVKD. Trimming cost V 0 bases and J 3 bases, with 8 bases left between them. This CDR3 contains 15 residues. The DNA for the CDR3 is TGTGCCATCAGTGAGTCAGACACCTACACCGGGGAGCTGTTTTTT. This codes for CAISESDTYTGELFF.

This rearrangement joins TRBV19 to TRBJ2-2, with TRBD2 matching over 9 bases. The germline V gene encodes CDR1 LNHDA and CDR2 SQIVND (reference sequence). The V gene end was trimmed by 5 bases and the J gene end by 2 bases; junction bases not matched to a gene: 9. This CDR3 spans 17 amino acids. CDR3 in amino acids: CASSPPGLARNTGELFF. DNA of the CDR3: TGTGCCAGTAGTCCTCCGGGACTAGCACGAAACACCGGGGAGCTGTTTTTT. The complete variable domain, with remaining parts taken from reference TRBV19 and TRBJ2-2, reads DGGITQSPKYLFRKEGQNVTLSCEQNLNHDAMYWYRQDPGQGLRLIYYSQIVNDFQKGDIAEGYSVSREKKESFPLTVTSAQKNPTAFYLCASSPPGLARNTGELFFGEGSRLTVL.

This clone showed up just once. J is TRBJ1-1 and V is TRBV4-1, with D uncertain. Germline V gives CDR1 MGHRA, CDR2 YSYEKL. V dropped 1 base and J dropped 5 bases, with 11 bases sitting between them. The CDR3 consists of 14 residues. The DNA for the CDR3 is TGCGCCAGCAGCCAAGGTATGGGCTGGACTGAAGCTTTCTTT. This encodes CASSQGMGWTEAFF.

In regard to this clone: The same CDR3 also results from other DNA sequences found in this sample. The V and J genes are TRBV27 and TRBJ1-5; 10 nucleotides agree with TRBD1. Germline V CDR1 and CDR2: MNHEY, SMNVEV (reference sequence). This CDR3 is built from 14 residues. J lost 4 bases, V lost 6 bases, and 3 bases had no gene match. CDR3 protein: CASSLGQGNQPQHF. The CDR3 bases are TGTGCCAGCAGCCTGGGACAGGGGAATCAGCCCCAGCATTTT.

This clone was counted a single time. V usage is TRBV7-6 and J usage is TRBJ2-3; TRBD1 matches at 8 bases. The CDR3 has 15 amino acids. CDR1 and CDR2 from the germline V gene are SGHVS and FNYEAQ. Trimming at V came to 5 bases and at J to 2 bases, leaving 6 bases not matched to a gene. CDR3 sequence (DNA): TGTGCCAGCAGCGCCCGGGACAGGAACACAGATACGCAGTATTTT. The encoded protein is CASSARDRNTDTQYF.

The chain has TRBV10-1 and TRBJ2-3; D unclear. The germline V and J ends were trimmed by 2 bases and 3 bases, with 9 bases remaining between them. The V gene's germline CDR1 is WNHNN and CDR2 SYGVQD (reference sequence). The CDR3 consists of 14 residues. The CDR3 region has the DNA TGCGCCAGCAGTGAGGGCAGGTTGACAGATACGCAGTATTTT. Encoded protein: CASSEGRLTDTQYF.